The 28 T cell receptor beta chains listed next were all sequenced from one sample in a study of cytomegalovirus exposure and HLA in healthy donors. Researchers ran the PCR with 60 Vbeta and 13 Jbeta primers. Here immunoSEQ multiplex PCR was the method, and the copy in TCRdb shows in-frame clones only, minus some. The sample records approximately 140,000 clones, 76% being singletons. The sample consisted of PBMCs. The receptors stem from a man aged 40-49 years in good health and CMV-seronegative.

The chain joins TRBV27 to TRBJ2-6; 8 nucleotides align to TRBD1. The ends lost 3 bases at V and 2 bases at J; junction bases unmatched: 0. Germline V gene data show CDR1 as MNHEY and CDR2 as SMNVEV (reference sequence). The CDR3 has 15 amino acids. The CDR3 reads CASSFRGPGANVLTF. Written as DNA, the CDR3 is TGTGCCAGCAGTTTCAGGGGGCCTGGGGCCAACGTCCTGACTTTC. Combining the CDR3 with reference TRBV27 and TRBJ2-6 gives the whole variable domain EAQVTQNPRYLITVTGKKLTVTCSQNMNHEYMSWYRQDPGLGLRQIYYSMNVEVTDKGDVPEGYKVSRKEKRNFPLILESPSPNQTSLYFCASSFRGPGANVLTFGAGSRLTVL.

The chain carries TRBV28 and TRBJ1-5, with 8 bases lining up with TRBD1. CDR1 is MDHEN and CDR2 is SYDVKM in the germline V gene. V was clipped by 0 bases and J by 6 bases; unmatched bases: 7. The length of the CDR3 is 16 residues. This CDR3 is CASSLWGRGLSQPQHF. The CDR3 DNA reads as TGTGCCAGCAGTTTATGGGGCAGGGGGCTTAGTCAGCCCCAGCATTTT.

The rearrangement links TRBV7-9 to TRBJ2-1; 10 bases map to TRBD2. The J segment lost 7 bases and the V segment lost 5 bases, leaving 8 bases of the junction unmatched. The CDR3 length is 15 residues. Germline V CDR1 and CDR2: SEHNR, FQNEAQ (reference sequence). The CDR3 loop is CASSQSGGAVNEQFF. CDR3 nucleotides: TGTGCCAGCAGCCAGAGCGGGGGGGCGGTAAATGAGCAGTTCTTC.

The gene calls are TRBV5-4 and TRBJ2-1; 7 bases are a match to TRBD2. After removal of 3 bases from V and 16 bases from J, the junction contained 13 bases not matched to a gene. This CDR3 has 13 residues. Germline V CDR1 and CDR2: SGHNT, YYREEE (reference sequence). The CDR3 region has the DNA TGTGCCAGCAGCTCCCCACATGGGCGGGAGCCTTTCTTC. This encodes CASSSPHGREPFF.

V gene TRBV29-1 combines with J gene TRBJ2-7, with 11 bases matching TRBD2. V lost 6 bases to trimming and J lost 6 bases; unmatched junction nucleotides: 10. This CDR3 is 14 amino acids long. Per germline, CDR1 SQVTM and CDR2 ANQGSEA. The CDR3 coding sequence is TGCAGCGTAGGACAGACTAGCGGGACAATCGAGCAGTACTTC. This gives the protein CSVGQTSGTIEQYF.

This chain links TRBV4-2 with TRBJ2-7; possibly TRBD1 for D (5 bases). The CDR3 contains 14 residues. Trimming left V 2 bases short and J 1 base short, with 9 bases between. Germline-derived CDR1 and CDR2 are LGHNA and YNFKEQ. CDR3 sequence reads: CASSQRPGSYEQYF. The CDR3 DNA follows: TGTGCCAGCAGCCAAAGGCCAGGGTCCTACGAGCAGTACTTC.

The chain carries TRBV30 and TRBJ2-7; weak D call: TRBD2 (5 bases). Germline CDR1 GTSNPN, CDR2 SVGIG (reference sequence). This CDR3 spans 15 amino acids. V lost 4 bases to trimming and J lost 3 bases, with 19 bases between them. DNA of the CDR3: TGTGCCTGGAAATGGTCCCTAGGACTGAACTACGAGCAGTACTTC. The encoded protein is CAWKWSLGLNYEQYF.

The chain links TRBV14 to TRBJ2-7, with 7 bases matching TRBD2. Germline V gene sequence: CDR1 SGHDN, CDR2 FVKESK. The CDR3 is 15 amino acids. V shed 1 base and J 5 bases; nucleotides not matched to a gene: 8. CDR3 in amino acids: CASSQGSRGYNEQYF. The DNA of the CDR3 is TGTGCCAGCAGCCAAGGCTCGCGGGGGTACAACGAGCAGTACTTC.

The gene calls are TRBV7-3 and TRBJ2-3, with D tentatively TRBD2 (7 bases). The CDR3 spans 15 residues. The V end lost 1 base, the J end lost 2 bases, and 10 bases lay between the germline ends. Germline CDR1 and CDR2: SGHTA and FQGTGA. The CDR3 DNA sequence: TGTGCCAGCAGCTTAAGTCGGGGGGCCACAGATACGCAGTATTTT. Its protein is CASSLSRGATDTQYF.

DNA of the CDR3: TGTGCCAGCAGCCTGACTAGCGGGAGTGTCGATACGCAGTATTTT. Its translation is CASSLTSGSVDTQYF. The V call is TRBV7-9, the J call TRBJ2-3; 12 bases are a match to TRBD2. CDR1 and CDR2 from the germline V gene are SEHNR and FQNEAQ (reference sequence). V shed 5 bases, J shed 6 bases, and the junction held 6 bases outside the gene matches. This CDR3 spans 15 amino acids.

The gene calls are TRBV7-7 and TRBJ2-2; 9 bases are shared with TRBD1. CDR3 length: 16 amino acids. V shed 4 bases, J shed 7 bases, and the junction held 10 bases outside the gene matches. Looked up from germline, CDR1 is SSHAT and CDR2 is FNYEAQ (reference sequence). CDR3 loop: CASSSLGQGMNGELFF. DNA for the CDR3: TGTGCCAGCAGCTCGCTGGGACAGGGAATGAACGGGGAGCTGTTTTTT.

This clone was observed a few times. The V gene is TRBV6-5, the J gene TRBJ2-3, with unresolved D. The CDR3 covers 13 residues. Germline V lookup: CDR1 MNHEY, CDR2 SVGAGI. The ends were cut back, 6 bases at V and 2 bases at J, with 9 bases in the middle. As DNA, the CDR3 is TGTGCCAGCAGCCGCGCCTCCACAGATACGCAGTATTTT. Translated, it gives CASSRASTDTQYF.

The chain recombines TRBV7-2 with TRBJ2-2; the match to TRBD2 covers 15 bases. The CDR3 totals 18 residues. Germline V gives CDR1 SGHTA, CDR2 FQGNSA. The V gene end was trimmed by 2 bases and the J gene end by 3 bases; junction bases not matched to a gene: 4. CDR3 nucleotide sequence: TGTGCCAGCAGCTTATGGACTAGCGGGGGGGCGGACACCGGGGAGCTGTTTTTT. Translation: CASSLWTSGGADTGELFF.

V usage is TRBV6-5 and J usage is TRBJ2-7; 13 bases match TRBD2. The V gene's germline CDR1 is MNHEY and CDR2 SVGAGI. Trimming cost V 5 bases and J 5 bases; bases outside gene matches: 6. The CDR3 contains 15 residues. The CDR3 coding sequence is TGTGCCAGCAGTCACGGACTAGCGGGGGACCACGAGCAGTACTTC. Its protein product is CASSHGLAGDHEQYF.

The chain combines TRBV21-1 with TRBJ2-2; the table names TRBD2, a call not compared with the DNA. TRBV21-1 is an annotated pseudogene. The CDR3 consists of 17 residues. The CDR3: CASSKGGSGENTGELFF. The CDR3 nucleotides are TGTGCCAGCAGCAAAGGTGGGAGCGGGGAGAACACCGGGGAGCTGTTTTTT.

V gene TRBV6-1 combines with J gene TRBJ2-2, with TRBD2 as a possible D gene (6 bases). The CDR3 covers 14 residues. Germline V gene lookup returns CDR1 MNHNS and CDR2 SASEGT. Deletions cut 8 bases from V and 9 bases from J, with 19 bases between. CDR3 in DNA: TGTGCCAGCGGACTCGGGGGTTACCGATGGGAGCTGTTTTTT. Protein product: CASGLGGYRWELFF.

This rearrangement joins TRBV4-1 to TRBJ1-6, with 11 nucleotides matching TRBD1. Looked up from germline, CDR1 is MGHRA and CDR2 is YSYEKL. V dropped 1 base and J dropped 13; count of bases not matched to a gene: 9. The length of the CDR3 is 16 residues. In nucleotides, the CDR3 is TGCGCCAGCAGCCAAGGATCCAGGGACAGGGGGATCCCCCTCCACTTT. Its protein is CASSQGSRDRGIPLHF.

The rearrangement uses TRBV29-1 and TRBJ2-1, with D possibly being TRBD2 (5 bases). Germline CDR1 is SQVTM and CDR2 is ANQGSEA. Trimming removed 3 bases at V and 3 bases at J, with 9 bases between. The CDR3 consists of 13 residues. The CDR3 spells CSVDQRNYNEQFF. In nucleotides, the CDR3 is TGCAGCGTTGACCAGCGGAACTACAATGAGCAGTTCTTC.

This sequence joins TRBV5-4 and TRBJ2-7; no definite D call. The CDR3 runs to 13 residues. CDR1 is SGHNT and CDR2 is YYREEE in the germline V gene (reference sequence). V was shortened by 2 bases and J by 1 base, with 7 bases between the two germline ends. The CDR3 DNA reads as TGTGCCAGCAGCTTTACGGGTTCCTACGAGCAGTACTTC. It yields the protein CASSFTGSYEQYF.

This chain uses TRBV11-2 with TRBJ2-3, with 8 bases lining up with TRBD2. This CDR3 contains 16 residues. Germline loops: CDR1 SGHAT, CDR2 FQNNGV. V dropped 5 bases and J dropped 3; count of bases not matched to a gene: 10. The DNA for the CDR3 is TGTGCCAGCAGCCCTTTACGGGGGGGAGGTACAGATACGCAGTATTTT. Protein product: CASSPLRGGGTDTQYF.

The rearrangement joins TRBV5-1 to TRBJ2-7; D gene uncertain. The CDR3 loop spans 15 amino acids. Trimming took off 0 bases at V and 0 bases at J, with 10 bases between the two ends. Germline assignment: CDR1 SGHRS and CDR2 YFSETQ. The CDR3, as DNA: TGCGCCAGCAGCTTGGTAACAGCCGCCTCCTACGAGCAGTACTTC. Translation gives CASSLVTAASYEQYF.

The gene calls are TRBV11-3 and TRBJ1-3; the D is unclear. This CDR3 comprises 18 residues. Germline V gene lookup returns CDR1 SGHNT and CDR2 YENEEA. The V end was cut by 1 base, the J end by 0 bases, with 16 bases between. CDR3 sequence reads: CASSLAGAASASGNTIYF. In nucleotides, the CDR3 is TGTGCCAGCAGCTTAGCCGGAGCGGCCTCCGCCTCTGGAAACACCATATATTTT.

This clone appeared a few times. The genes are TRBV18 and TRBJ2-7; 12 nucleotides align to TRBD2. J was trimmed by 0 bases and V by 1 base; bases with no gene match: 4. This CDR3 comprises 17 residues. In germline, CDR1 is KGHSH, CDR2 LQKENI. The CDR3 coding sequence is TGTGCCAGCTCACCACTAGGACTAGCGGGACTCTCCTACGAGCAGTACTTC. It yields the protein CASSPLGLAGLSYEQYF.

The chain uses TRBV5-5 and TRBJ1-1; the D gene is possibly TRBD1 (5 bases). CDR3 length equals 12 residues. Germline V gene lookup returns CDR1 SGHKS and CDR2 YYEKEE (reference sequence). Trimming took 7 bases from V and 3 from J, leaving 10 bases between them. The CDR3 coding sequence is TGTGCCAGCGCCAGGGCGGACACTGAAGCTTTCTTT. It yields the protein CASARADTEAFF. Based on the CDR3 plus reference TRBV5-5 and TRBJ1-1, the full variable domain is DAGVTQSPTHLIKTRGQQVTLRCSPISGHKSVSWYQQVLGQGPQFIFQYYEKEERGRGNFPDRFSARQFPNYSSELNVNALLLGDSALYLCASARADTEAFFGQGTRLTVV.

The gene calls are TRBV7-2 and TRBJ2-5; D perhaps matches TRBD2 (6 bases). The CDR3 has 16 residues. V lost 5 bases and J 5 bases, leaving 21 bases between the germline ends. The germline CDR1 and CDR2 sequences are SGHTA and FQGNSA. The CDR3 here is CASSRSVAGLGETQYF. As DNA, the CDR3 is TGTGCCAGCAGCCGATCGGTTGCGGGGCTCGGGGAGACCCAGTACTTC.

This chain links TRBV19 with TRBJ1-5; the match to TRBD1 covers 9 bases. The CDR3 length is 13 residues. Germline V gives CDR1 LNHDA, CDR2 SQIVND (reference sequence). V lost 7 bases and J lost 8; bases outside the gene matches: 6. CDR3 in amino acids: CASKTGGMEPQHF. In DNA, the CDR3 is TGTGCCAGTAAAACAGGGGGCATGGAGCCCCAGCATTTT.

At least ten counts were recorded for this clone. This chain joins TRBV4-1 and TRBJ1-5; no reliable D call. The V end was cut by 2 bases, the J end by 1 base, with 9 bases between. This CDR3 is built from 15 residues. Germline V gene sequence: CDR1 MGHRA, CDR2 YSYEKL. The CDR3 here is CASSQFVASNQPQHF. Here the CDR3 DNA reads TGCGCCAGCAGCCAATTCGTTGCGAGCAATCAGCCCCAGCATTTT.

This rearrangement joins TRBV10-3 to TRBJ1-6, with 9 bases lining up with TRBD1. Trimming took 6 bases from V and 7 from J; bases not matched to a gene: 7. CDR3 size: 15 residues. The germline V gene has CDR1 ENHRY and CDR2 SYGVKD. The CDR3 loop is CAIRGQGSQNSPLHF. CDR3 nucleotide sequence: TGTGCCATCAGGGGACAGGGCTCACAAAATTCACCCCTCCACTTT.